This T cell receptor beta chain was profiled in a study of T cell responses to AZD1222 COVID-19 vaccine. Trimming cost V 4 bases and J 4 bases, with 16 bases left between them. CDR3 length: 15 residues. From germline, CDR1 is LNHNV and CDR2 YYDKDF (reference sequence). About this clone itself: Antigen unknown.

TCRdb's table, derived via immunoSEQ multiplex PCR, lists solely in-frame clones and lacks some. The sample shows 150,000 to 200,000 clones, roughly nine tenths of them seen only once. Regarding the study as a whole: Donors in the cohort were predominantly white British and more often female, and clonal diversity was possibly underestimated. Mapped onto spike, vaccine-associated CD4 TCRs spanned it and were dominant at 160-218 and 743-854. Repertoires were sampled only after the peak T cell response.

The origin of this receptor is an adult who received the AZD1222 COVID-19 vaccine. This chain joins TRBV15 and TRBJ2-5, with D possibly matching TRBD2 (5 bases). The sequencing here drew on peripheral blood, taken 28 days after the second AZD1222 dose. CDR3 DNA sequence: TGTGCCACCAGCACCCATGCCGCAGGAGGAGAGACCCAGTACTTC. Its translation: CATSTHAAGGETQYF. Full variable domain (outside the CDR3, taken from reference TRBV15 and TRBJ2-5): DAMVIQNPRYQVTQFGKPVTLSCSQTLNHNVMYWYQQKSSQAPKLLFHYYDKDFNNEADTPDNFQSRRPNTSFCFLDIRSPGLGDTAMYLCATSTHAAGGETQYFGPGTRLLVL.